Listed below are T cell receptor beta chains from one sample, sequenced in a study of T cells in Graves' hyperthyroidism and ophthalmopathy. Each CDR3 protein is one row after TCRdb ran MiXCR on the multiplex PCR reads. The sample has about 360,000 distinct CDR3 sequences; approximately 20% are singletons. Sequencing was performed on blood. The source is a woman between 18 and 29 years old with Graves' hyperthyroidism. Each CDR3 is given with its conserved first and last residue. The D gene is left open where the match is weak. Only part of the rows carry a size: once, few, many, or a class if the clone is expanded.

clone size: many; J gene: TRBJ2-5; D gene: -; V gene: TRBV11-2; CDR3 protein: CASSIRGGWETQYF; CDR3 DNA: TGTGCCAGCAGCATAAGGGGGGGCTGGGAGACCCAGTACTTC
clone size: many; J gene: TRBJ1-2; D gene: TRBD1; V gene: TRBV2; CDR3 protein: CASSWDRNYGYTF; CDR3 DNA: TGTGCCAGCAGCTGGGACAGGAACTATGGCTACACCTTC
clone size: -; J gene: TRBJ2-7; D gene: TRBD2; V gene: TRBV5-1; CDR3 protein: CASSLSPAGRIYEQYF; CDR3 DNA: TGCGCCAGCAGCTTGTCCCCAGCGGGGAGGATATACGAGCAGTACTTC
clone size: many; J gene: TRBJ1-5; D gene: -; V gene: TRBV12-3/TRBV12-4; CDR3 protein: CASSLDPLGNQPQHF; CDR3 DNA: TGTGCCAGCAGCCTCGACCCCCTAGGCAATCAGCCCCAGCATTTT
clone size: many; J gene: TRBJ2-7; D gene: -; V gene: TRBV30; CDR3 protein: CAWSVSKYEQYF; CDR3 DNA: TGTGCCTGGAGTGTGAGCAAGTACGAGCAGTACTTC
clone size: many; J gene: TRBJ1-2; D gene: -; V gene: TRBV7-6; CDR3 protein: CASSPGASYGYTF; CDR3 DNA: TGTGCCAGCAGCCCAGGGGCCTCCTATGGCTACACCTTC
clone size: many; J gene: TRBJ2-7; D gene: -; V gene: TRBV6-2/TRBV6-3; CDR3 protein: CASNNGPFYEQYF; CDR3 DNA: TGTGCCAGCAACAATGGACCGTTCTACGAGCAGTACTTC
clone size: -; J gene: TRBJ2-2; D gene: TRBD2; V gene: TRBV28; CDR3 protein: CASSSRAGFNTGELFF; CDR3 DNA: TGTGCCAGCAGTTCACGAGCGGGGTTTAACACCGGGGAGCTGTTTTTT
clone size: -; J gene: TRBJ2-2; D gene: -; V gene: TRBV6-1; CDR3 protein: CASSPPTAGELFF; CDR3 DNA: TGTGCCAGCTCACCACCGACAGCCGGGGAGCTGTTTTTT
clone size: -; J gene: TRBJ2-4; D gene: -; V gene: TRBV12-3/TRBV12-4; CDR3 protein: CASSPTLGQAKNIQYF; CDR3 DNA: TGTGCCAGCAGTCCGACCCTCGGGCAAGCCAAAAACATTCAGTACTTC
clone size: many; J gene: TRBJ2-5; D gene: -; V gene: TRBV9; CDR3 protein: CASSLSRAGETQYF; CDR3 DNA: TGTGCCAGCAGCTTATCTAGGGCAGGGGAGACCCAGTACTTC
clone size: many; J gene: TRBJ2-6; D gene: -; V gene: TRBV6-2/TRBV6-3; CDR3 protein: CASSYSLWPNSGANVLTF; CDR3 DNA: TGTGCCAGCAGTTACTCATTGTGGCCGAACTCTGGGGCCAACGTCCTGACTTTC
clone size: many; J gene: TRBJ2-5; D gene: -; V gene: TRBV6-1; CDR3 protein: CASSLHRLDRETQYF; CDR3 DNA: TGTGCCAGCAGTCTCCATCGTCTAGACCGAGAGACCCAGTACTTC
clone size: many; J gene: TRBJ2-7; D gene: TRBD1; V gene: TRBV5-1; CDR3 protein: CASSQGQNYEQYF; CDR3 DNA: TGCGCCAGCAGCCAGGGACAGAACTACGAGCAGTACTTC
clone size: many; J gene: TRBJ1-1; D gene: -; V gene: TRBV6-1; CDR3 protein: CASNVGNTEAFF; CDR3 DNA: TGTGCCAGCAATGTCGGGAACACTGAAGCTTTCTTT
clone size: many; J gene: TRBJ1-3; D gene: -; V gene: TRBV15; CDR3 protein: CATSRGTGNTIYF; CDR3 DNA: TGTGCCACCAGCAGAGGGACAGGAAACACCATATATTTT
clone size: many; J gene: TRBJ2-2; D gene: TRBD2; V gene: TRBV10-3; CDR3 protein: CAISESRTSGTGELFF; CDR3 DNA: TGTGCCATCAGTGAGTCCCGGACTAGCGGGACCGGGGAGCTGTTTTTT
clone size: medium-sized; J gene: TRBJ1-1; D gene: -; V gene: TRBV6-5; CDR3 protein: CASSYPMDTEAFF; CDR3 DNA: TGTGCCAGCAGTTACCCCATGGACACTGAAGCTTTCTTT
clone size: many; J gene: TRBJ1-1; D gene: -; V gene: TRBV9; CDR3 protein: CASSTRASSEAFF; CDR3 DNA: TGTGCCAGCAGCACCCGGGCGTCCTCTGAAGCTTTCTTT
clone size: -; J gene: TRBJ2-5; D gene: -; V gene: TRBV30; CDR3 protein: CAWSVVQGTQYF; CDR3 DNA: TGTGCCTGGAGTGTGGTCCAAGGGACCCAGTACTTC
clone size: many; J gene: TRBJ1-2; D gene: -; V gene: TRBV27; CDR3 protein: CASSNTLKGPYGYTF; CDR3 DNA: TGTGCCAGCAGTAACACCTTGAAGGGGCCCTATGGCTACACCTTC
clone size: -; J gene: TRBJ2-5; D gene: TRBD2; V gene: TRBV6-2/TRBV6-3; CDR3 protein: CASSYSPPLAGGSMKGETQYF; CDR3 DNA: TGTGCCAGCAGTTACTCCCCGCCCCTAGCGGGAGGGTCCATGAAGGGGGAGACCCAGTACTTC
clone size: many; J gene: TRBJ1-3; D gene: -; V gene: TRBV27; CDR3 protein: CASRIDRGPSRNTIYF; CDR3 DNA: TGTGCCAGCAGGATAGACCGGGGGCCCTCCCGGAACACCATATATTTT
clone size: once; J gene: TRBJ1-6; D gene: -; V gene: TRBV19; CDR3 protein: CASSTAGISYNSPLHF; CDR3 DNA: TGTGCCAGTAGTACGGCAGGGATCTCCTATAATTCACCCCTCCACTTT
clone size: many; J gene: TRBJ2-5; D gene: -; V gene: TRBV2; CDR3 protein: CASSEQRAQETQYF; CDR3 DNA: TGTGCCAGCAGTGAACAACGGGCCCAAGAGACCCAGTACTTC
clone size: -; J gene: TRBJ1-2; D gene: TRBD1; V gene: TRBV6-1; CDR3 protein: CASSEATGGEWAYGYTF; CDR3 DNA: TGTGCCAGCAGTGAAGCTACAGGGGGCGAATGGGCTTATGGCTACACCTTC
clone size: -; J gene: TRBJ2-7; D gene: TRBD1; V gene: TRBV29-1; CDR3 protein: CSVTPYRGEAYEQYF; CDR3 DNA: TGCAGCGTTACTCCCTACAGGGGGGAGGCCTACGAGCAGTACTTC
clone size: -; J gene: TRBJ2-5; D gene: TRBD1; V gene: TRBV6-1; CDR3 protein: CASSMGQLQETQYF; CDR3 DNA: TGTGCCAGCAGCATGGGACAGCTCCAAGAGACCCAGTACTTC
clone size: many; J gene: TRBJ2-7; D gene: -; V gene: TRBV4-1; CDR3 protein: CASSLLSDYEQYF; CDR3 DNA: TGCGCCAGCAGCCTTCTATCGGACTACGAGCAGTACTTC
clone size: many; J gene: TRBJ1-2; D gene: -; V gene: TRBV7-9; CDR3 protein: CASSLATNGYTF; CDR3 DNA: TGTGCCAGCAGCTTAGCCACAAATGGCTACACCTTC
clone size: many; J gene: TRBJ1-3; D gene: -; V gene: TRBV11-2; CDR3 protein: CASSFNGVGNTIYF; CDR3 DNA: TGTGCCAGCAGCTTCAACGGGGTAGGAAACACCATATATTTT
clone size: many; J gene: TRBJ2-5; D gene: -; V gene: TRBV5-1; CDR3 protein: CASSPVGPRETQYF; CDR3 DNA: TGCGCCAGCAGCCCTGTGGGCCCAAGGGAGACCCAGTACTTC
clone size: many; J gene: TRBJ1-1; D gene: TRBD1; V gene: TRBV29-1; CDR3 protein: CSVVDRGITEAFF; CDR3 DNA: TGCAGCGTTGTCGACAGGGGGATTACTGAAGCTTTCTTT
clone size: many; J gene: TRBJ2-7; D gene: TRBD1; V gene: TRBV7-2; CDR3 protein: CASSLVVRGRREQYF; CDR3 DNA: TGTGCCAGCAGCTTAGTGGTCAGGGGGCGAAGAGAGCAGTACTTC
clone size: many; J gene: TRBJ1-1; D gene: TRBD1; V gene: TRBV12-3/TRBV12-4; CDR3 protein: CASSWTGGHTEAFF; CDR3 DNA: TGTGCCAGCAGTTGGACAGGGGGCCACACTGAAGCTTTCTTT
clone size: -; J gene: TRBJ1-1; D gene: -; V gene: TRBV29-1; CDR3 protein: CSVERGGRMNTEAFF; CDR3 DNA: TGCAGCGTTGAAAGGGGCGGGCGGATGAACACTGAAGCTTTCTTT
clone size: once; J gene: TRBJ2-7; D gene: TRBD1; V gene: TRBV28; CDR3 protein: CASSPGGGFQQYF; CDR3 DNA: TGTGCCAGCAGTCCAGGGGGTGGGTTCCAGCAGTACTTC
clone size: many; J gene: TRBJ2-2; D gene: TRBD1; V gene: TRBV2; CDR3 protein: CASRRQGTGELFF; CDR3 DNA: TGTGCCAGCAGGAGACAGGGGACCGGGGAGCTGTTTTTT
clone size: -; J gene: TRBJ2-5; D gene: TRBD1; V gene: TRBV24-1; CDR3 protein: CATSDFRRTGNEETQYF; CDR3 DNA: TGTGCCACCAGTGATTTTAGGCGGACAGGGAACGAAGAGACCCAGTACTTC
clone size: -; J gene: TRBJ2-7; D gene: TRBD1; V gene: TRBV20-1; CDR3 protein: CSASSGQGRSYEQYF; CDR3 DNA: TGCAGTGCTAGCTCCGGACAGGGAAGGTCCTACGAGCAGTACTTC
clone size: -; J gene: TRBJ1-1; D gene: -; V gene: TRBV20-1; CDR3 protein: CSARRRGLNTEAFF; CDR3 DNA: TGCAGTGCTAGACGACGGGGGCTGAACACTGAAGCTTTCTTT
clone size: -; J gene: TRBJ1-5; D gene: TRBD1; V gene: TRBV18; CDR3 protein: CASSTGTGGYQPQHF; CDR3 DNA: TGTGCCAGCTCCACCGGGACAGGGGGTTATCAGCCCCAGCATTTT
clone size: many; J gene: TRBJ2-2; D gene: -; V gene: TRBV6-5; CDR3 protein: CASSLTMNTGELFF; CDR3 DNA: TGTGCCAGCAGTCTGACGATGAACACCGGGGAGCTGTTTTTT
clone size: few; J gene: TRBJ2-7; D gene: -; V gene: TRBV12-5; CDR3 protein: CASGWTDSYEQYF; CDR3 DNA: TGTGCTAGTGGTTGGACTGACTCCTACGAGCAGTACTTC
clone size: many; J gene: TRBJ1-5; D gene: TRBD1; V gene: TRBV19; CDR3 protein: CASTPDRGRSGQPQHF; CDR3 DNA: TGTGCCAGTACCCCCGACAGGGGGCGGTCAGGGCAGCCCCAGCATTTT
clone size: many; J gene: TRBJ2-2; D gene: TRBD1; V gene: TRBV12-3/TRBV12-4; CDR3 protein: CASPPETGYTGELFF; CDR3 DNA: TGTGCCAGCCCGCCGGAGACAGGGTACACCGGGGAGCTGTTTTTT
clone size: -; J gene: TRBJ1-1; D gene: -; V gene: TRBV19; CDR3 protein: CASSMSRTANTEAFF; CDR3 DNA: TGTGCCAGTAGTATGTCAAGGACAGCGAACACTGAAGCTTTCTTT
clone size: -; J gene: TRBJ1-5; D gene: -; V gene: TRBV6-1; CDR3 protein: CASRETRGGTPNQPQHF; CDR3 DNA: TGTGCCAGCAGGGAAACGAGAGGGGGGACACCAAATCAGCCCCAGCATTTT
clone size: few; J gene: TRBJ2-5; D gene: -; V gene: TRBV20-1; CDR3 protein: CSARRSGQETQYF; CDR3 DNA: TGCAGTGCTAGAAGGTCAGGACAAGAGACCCAGTACTTC
clone size: -; J gene: TRBJ2-7; D gene: -; V gene: TRBV5-4; CDR3 protein: CASAKRAQPYEQYF; CDR3 DNA: TGTGCCAGCGCCAAACGGGCACAGCCCTACGAGCAGTACTTC
clone size: -; J gene: TRBJ1-2; D gene: -; V gene: TRBV6-2/TRBV6-3; CDR3 protein: CASNFQQGDGYTF; CDR3 DNA: TGTGCCAGCAATTTCCAACAGGGAGATGGCTACACCTTC
clone size: -; J gene: TRBJ1-5; D gene: -; V gene: TRBV28; CDR3 protein: CASNWVSNQPQHF; CDR3 DNA: TGTGCCAGCAATTGGGTTAGCAATCAGCCCCAGCATTTT
clone size: -; J gene: TRBJ2-5; D gene: -; V gene: TRBV28; CDR3 protein: CAGRGGLGETQYF; CDR3 DNA: TGTGCCGGTCGAGGGGGTTTGGGGGAGACCCAGTACTTC
clone size: many; J gene: TRBJ1-3; D gene: -; V gene: TRBV6-1; CDR3 protein: CAGGWGGSGNTIYF; CDR3 DNA: TGTGCCGGCGGCTGGGGGGGCTCTGGAAACACCATATATTTT
clone size: -; J gene: TRBJ2-7; D gene: TRBD1; V gene: TRBV30; CDR3 protein: CAWRRQGWDEQYF; CDR3 DNA: TGTGCCTGGAGGCGACAGGGTTGGGACGAGCAGTACTTC
clone size: many; J gene: TRBJ1-2; D gene: -; V gene: TRBV12-3/TRBV12-4; CDR3 protein: CASSLGPQSGYTF; CDR3 DNA: TGTGCCAGCAGTTTGGGGCCCCAGTCGGGCTACACCTTC
clone size: many; J gene: TRBJ1-5; D gene: -; V gene: TRBV20-1; CDR3 protein: CSAGGPLEPQHF; CDR3 DNA: TGCAGTGCAGGCGGACCCTTGGAGCCCCAGCATTTT
clone size: -; J gene: TRBJ2-4; D gene: -; V gene: TRBV12-3/TRBV12-4; CDR3 protein: CASRDQQSLAKNIQYF; CDR3 DNA: TGTGCCAGCAGGGACCAGCAGTCACTAGCCAAAAACATTCAGTACTTC
clone size: many; J gene: TRBJ2-4; D gene: -; V gene: TRBV20-1; CDR3 protein: CSARDYLLSGAKNIQYF; CDR3 DNA: TGCAGTGCTAGAGATTATCTCCTCTCAGGGGCCAAAAACATTCAGTACTTC
clone size: many; J gene: TRBJ1-2; D gene: -; V gene: TRBV19; CDR3 protein: CASSPDANYGYTF; CDR3 DNA: TGTGCCAGTAGTCCGGATGCTAACTATGGCTACACCTTC